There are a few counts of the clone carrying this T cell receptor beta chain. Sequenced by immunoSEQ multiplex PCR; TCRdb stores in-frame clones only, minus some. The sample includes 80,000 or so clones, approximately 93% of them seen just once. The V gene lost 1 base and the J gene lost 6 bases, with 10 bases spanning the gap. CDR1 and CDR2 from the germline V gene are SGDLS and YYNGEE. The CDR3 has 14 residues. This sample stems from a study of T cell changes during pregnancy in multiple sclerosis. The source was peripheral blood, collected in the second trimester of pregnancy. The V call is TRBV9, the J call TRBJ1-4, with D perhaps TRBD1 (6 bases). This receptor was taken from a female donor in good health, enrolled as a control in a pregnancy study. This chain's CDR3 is CASSVWSGDEKLFF. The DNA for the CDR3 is TGTGCCAGCAGCGTATGGTCAGGGGATGAAAAACTGTTTTTT.